This T cell receptor (beta chain) was retrieved from a study of shared clonotypes between healthy human individuals. This table comes from immunoSEQ multiplex PCR, and its TCRdb copy is limited to in-frame clones, with some not included. The sample has about 2 million clones, approximately 94% seen once. Naive CD8 cells were CD45RO-negative, positively selected for CCR7, excluding terminally differentiated effector memory CD45RA+ cells. This clonotype originated in a man between 18 and 29 years old in good health. The sample was naive CD8+ T cells sorted from blood.

CDR3 coding DNA: TGCGCCAGCAGCCAAGAAGGTGAAGCGGTCCAAGAGACCCAGTACTTC. Translation gives CASSQEGEAVQETQYF. The rearrangement uses TRBV4-1 and TRBJ2-5, with D maybe TRBD2 (5 bases). The CDR3 consists of 16 residues. The germline V gene has CDR1 MGHRA and CDR2 YSYEKL. V was trimmed by 0 bases and J by 1 base, leaving 12 bases between them.